The 24 T cell receptor beta chains in this list originate from one sample, sequenced in a study of PD-1 blockade in classical Hodgkin lymphoma. Measured with immunoSEQ multiplex PCR; TCRdb has only the in-frame clones, and not every one. The table records roughly 7,400 clones, roughly 85% of them present only once. Following autologous stem cell transplantation, relapse occurred in every patient, and exposure to brentuximab vedotin varied. By magnetic negative selection, CD4+ T cells were purified from thawed PBMCs. This sample comprised CD4+ T cells from blood, obtained at baseline. The receptor set was obtained from a human donor with classical Hodgkin lymphoma.

This clone has only a few counts. This rearrangement joins TRBV30 to TRBJ2-1; D gene unclear. V was shortened by 0 bases and J by 5 bases, with 11 bases between the two germline ends. This CDR3 has 14 residues. Per germline, CDR1 GTSNPN and CDR2 SVGIG (reference sequence). The CDR3 region is CAWSVLTPDNEQFF. The CDR3, as DNA: TGTGCCTGGAGTGTACTTACACCGGACAATGAGCAGTTCTTC.

The chain couples TRBV7-6 to TRBJ2-7; D possibly corresponds to TRBD2 (5 bases). Germline V gene sequence: CDR1 SGHVS, CDR2 FNYEAQ. V was pared by 4 bases and J by 0 bases, with 16 bases between. The CDR3 is 16 amino acids. Here the CDR3 reads CASSSIPGKSSYEQYF. CDR3 in DNA: TGTGCCAGCAGCTCCATCCCCGGGAAGAGCTCCTACGAGCAGTACTTC. The entire variable domain, with the rest obtained from reference TRBV7-6 and TRBJ2-7, is as follows: GAGVSQSPRYKVTKRGQDVALRCDPISGHVSLYWYRQALGQGPEFLTYFNYEAQQDKSGLPNDRFSAERPEGSISTLTIQRTEQRDSAMYRCASSSIPGKSSYEQYFGPGTRLTVT.

The chain combines TRBV29-1 with TRBJ2-7; 8 nucleotides line up with TRBD1. This CDR3 has 14 amino acids. In germline, CDR1 is SQVTM, CDR2 ANQGSEA. V was clipped by 4 bases and J by 6 bases; unmatched bases: 11. CDR3 sequence reads: CSVVGRQGNFEQYF. As DNA, the CDR3 is TGCAGCGTTGTAGGTAGACAGGGGAATTTCGAGCAGTACTTC.

V usage is TRBV6-6 and J usage is TRBJ2-2; D is ambiguous. The CDR3 has 12 amino acids. Germline V gene data show CDR1 as MNHNY and CDR2 as SVGAGI (reference sequence). V gave up 5 bases and J gave up 9 bases, with 10 bases separating them. The CDR3 bases are TGTGCCAGCAGTCAGGACGGGCGGGAGCTGTTTTTT. This translates into CASSQDGRELFF.

The chain links TRBV15 to TRBJ2-7, with 8 nucleotides matching TRBD2. Trimming took 0 bases from V and 0 from J; bases not matched to a gene: 1. This CDR3 has 15 residues. In germline, CDR1 is LNHNV, CDR2 YYDKDF (reference sequence). The CDR3 spells CATSRESGSSYEQYF. The CDR3 DNA reads as TGTGCCACCAGCAGAGAAAGCGGGAGCTCCTACGAGCAGTACTTC.

Note on this clone: Relative to the germline gene, one junction end is altered; a read error may explain this. This chain uses TRBV5-1 with TRBJ1-5; D possibly corresponds to TRBD1 (5 bases). Germline lookup yields CDR1 SGHRS and CDR2 YFSETQ. The CDR3 covers 14 residues. CDR3 in DNA: TGCGCCAGCAGTTTGGGACCGAGCAATCAGCCCCAGCATTTT. Translation: CASSLGPSNQPQHF.

The chain has TRBV5-1 and TRBJ2-2; D gene unclear. The CDR3 sequence is 15 residues long. Looked up from germline, CDR1 is SGHRS and CDR2 is YFSETQ. V was shortened by 0 bases and J by 0 bases, with 6 bases between the two germline ends. The CDR3 here is CASSLVPANTGELFF. The CDR3 DNA reads TGCGCCAGCAGCTTGGTCCCAGCGAACACCGGGGAGCTGTTTTTT.

The V gene is TRBV19, the J gene TRBJ1-4; 7 nucleotides align to TRBD1. V trimming: 4 bases; J trimming: 8 bases; junction bases outside the gene matches: 16. The germline gives CDR1 LNHDA, CDR2 SQIVND (reference sequence). CDR3 length equals 17 residues. The DNA for the CDR3 is TGTGCCAGTAGTACGACATGGGGGACAGCTGAGGGAGAAAAACTGTTTTTT. It is translated as CASSTTWGTAEGEKLFF.

The rearrangement links TRBV19 to TRBJ1-1, with 7 bases lining up with TRBD1. The CDR3 sequence is 11 residues long. Germline-derived CDR1 and CDR2 are LNHDA and SQIVND (reference sequence). With V trimmed by 4 bases and J by 10 bases, 3 bases remained unmatched. The CDR3 loop reads CASSSQGGAFF. Here the CDR3 DNA reads TGTGCCAGTAGTAGCCAGGGGGGAGCTTTCTTT.

The chain employs TRBV10-3 and TRBJ2-3; TRBD2 agrees at 8 bases. In germline, CDR1 is ENHRY, CDR2 SYGVKD. This CDR3 has 14 amino acids. V gave up 10 bases and J gave up 0 bases; unmatched junction bases: 6. CDR3 sequence: CATKLAVSTDTQYF. The CDR3 nucleotides are TGTGCCACCAAACTAGCGGTTAGCACAGATACGCAGTATTTT.

The chain couples TRBV5-1 to TRBJ1-1; 7 positions match TRBD1. With 1 base clipped from V and 2 bases from J, the junction kept 8 bases outside the gene matches. Germline loops: CDR1 SGHRS, CDR2 YFSETQ. This CDR3 spans 16 amino acids. CDR3 protein: CASSLPYRGPNTEAFF. CDR3 nucleotide sequence: TGCGCCAGCAGCTTGCCTTACAGGGGACCTAACACTGAAGCTTTCTTT.

The rearrangement links TRBV2 to TRBJ2-3; 7 bases line up with TRBD2. The CDR3 is 15 residues long. Germline V lookup: CDR1 SNHLY, CDR2 FYNNEI. Trimming took 4 bases from V and 2 from J; bases not matched to a gene: 6. The DNA for the CDR3 is TGTGCCAGCAGTGCGGGGGGTGGGTCCACAGATACGCAGTATTTT. It encodes CASSAGGGSTDTQYF.

The V gene is TRBV6-5, the J gene TRBJ2-1, with D possibly being TRBD1 (6 bases). This CDR3 comprises 14 residues. V was clipped by 2 bases and J by 1 base, with 6 bases between them. CDR1 is MNHEY and CDR2 is SVGAGI in the germline V gene. Here the CDR3 DNA reads TGTGCCAGCAGTTACCAGGGGTCCTACAATGAGCAGTTCTTC. This codes for CASSYQGSYNEQFF.

The chain uses TRBV5-1 and TRBJ1-3, with unresolved D. Trimming removed 0 bases at V and 0 bases at J, with 7 bases between. CDR3 size: 15 residues. Looked up from germline, CDR1 is SGHRS and CDR2 is YFSETQ. CDR3 sequence (DNA): TGCGCCAGCAGCTTGGGACCGAACTCTGGAAACACCATATATTTT. Its protein product is CASSLGPNSGNTIYF.

V gene TRBV19 combines with J gene TRBJ2-1, with 9 bases lining up with TRBD2. In germline, CDR1 is LNHDA, CDR2 SQIVND (reference sequence). The CDR3 runs 18 residues. V trimming: 7 bases; J trimming: 1 base; junction bases outside the gene matches: 14. The CDR3 loop is CASTTVFLLAGSYNEQFF. CDR3 DNA: TGTGCCAGTACCACTGTATTCCTGCTAGCGGGATCCTACAATGAGCAGTTCTTC.

V usage is TRBV18 and J usage is TRBJ2-7; 10 nucleotides line up with TRBD2. The CDR3 consists of 15 residues. The germline V gene has CDR1 KGHSH and CDR2 LQKENI. V shed 0 bases and J 9 bases; nucleotides not matched to a gene: 8. The DNA of the CDR3 is TGTGCCAGCTCACCACCCGGGACTAGCGCTCCTCGGCAGTACTTC. Amino acid sequence: CASSPPGTSAPRQYF.

The rearrangement links TRBV6-5 to TRBJ1-2; no clear D gene. The germline V gene encodes CDR1 MNHEY and CDR2 SVGAGI. Trimming stripped 0 bases from V and 7 bases from J, with 6 bases between. The CDR3 covers 12 residues. Here the CDR3 reads CASSYSTVGYTF. CDR3 bases: TGTGCCAGCAGTTACTCTACAGTTGGCTACACCTTC.

This chain joins TRBV2 and TRBJ2-1; 11 bases fit TRBD2. Germline CDR1 reads SNHLY; CDR2 reads FYNNEI. V lost 8 bases to trimming and J lost 7 bases; unmatched junction nucleotides: 19. The CDR3 extends over 18 amino acids. In DNA, the CDR3 is TGTGCCAGCGGTCAGCCGGGGGCTAGCGGGAGGTCGAGAAATGAGCAGTTCTTC. The encoded protein is CASGQPGASGRSRNEQFF. The full variable domain, rest sourced from reference TRBV2 and TRBJ2-1, is EPEVTQTPSHQVTQMGQEVILRCVPISNHLYFYWYRQILGQKVEFLVSFYNNEISEKSEIFDDQFSVERPDGSNFTLKIRSTKLEDSAMYFCASGQPGASGRSRNEQFFGPGTRLTVL.

The J gene is TRBJ2-7, the V gene TRBV4-1; TRBD1 might be the D (6 bases). The CDR3 is 14 amino acids. Trimming pared 3 bases from V and 3 bases from J, leaving 12 bases between. Germline V gene data show CDR1 as MGHRA and CDR2 as YSYEKL. The CDR3 loop reads CASSQGQQGYEQYF. CDR3 in DNA: TGCGCCAGCAGCCAGGGGCAACAGGGCTACGAGCAGTACTTC.

The rearrangement uses TRBV19 and TRBJ2-7; TRBD2 might be the D (6 bases). The CDR3 length is 15 residues. Per germline, CDR1 LNHDA and CDR2 SQIVND (reference sequence). The germline V and J ends were trimmed by 10 bases and 2 bases, with 21 bases remaining between them. The CDR3 protein is CATSPSSVNTYEQYF. The CDR3 nucleotides are TGTGCCACCAGCCCCTCTAGCGTTAATACCTACGAGCAGTACTTC. The variable domain in full, with the rest retrieved from reference TRBV19 and TRBJ2-7, is DGGITQSPKYLFRKEGQNVTLSCEQNLNHDAMYWYRQDPGQGLRLIYYSQIVNDFQKGDIAEGYSVSREKKESFPLTVTSAQKNPTAFYLCATSPSSVNTYEQYFGPGTRLTVT.

The chain recombines TRBV7-2 with TRBJ2-2, with 7 positions matching TRBD1. From germline, CDR1 is SGHTA and CDR2 FQGNSA. V lost 5 bases to trimming and J lost 1 base; unmatched junction nucleotides: 7. CDR3 length equals 16 residues. The CDR3 sequence is CASSPTRDRNTGELFF. The CDR3 DNA sequence: TGTGCCAGCAGCCCAACTCGGGACAGGAACACCGGGGAGCTGTTTTTT.

The rearrangement uses TRBV5-1 and TRBJ2-5; TRBD1 is a possible D gene (5 bases). Germline V lookup: CDR1 SGHRS, CDR2 YFSETQ. Deletions cut 2 bases from V and 2 bases from J, with 13 bases between. The CDR3 sequence is 15 residues long. CDR3 in amino acids: CASSFNPGNQETQYF. DNA for the CDR3: TGCGCCAGCAGCTTCAACCCAGGGAATCAAGAGACCCAGTACTTC.

CDR3 region: CASSLLRDRGEKLFF. CDR3 bases: TGCGCCAGCAGCTTACTCCGGGACAGGGGCGAAAAACTGTTTTTT. The chain employs TRBV5-1 and TRBJ1-4; TRBD1 matches 10 bases. Germline V gene lookup returns CDR1 SGHRS and CDR2 YFSETQ. The CDR3 spans 15 residues. Trimming removed 2 bases from V and 8 bases from J; junction bases left unmatched: 6.

This clone came up once. This chain connects TRBV7-9 to TRBJ2-3; D is uncertain. The CDR3 sequence is 15 residues long. Trimming shortened V by 1 base and J by 2 bases, and 10 bases separated the two germline ends. Germline loops: CDR1 SEHNR, CDR2 FQNEAQ (reference sequence). The CDR3 nucleotides are TGTGCCAGCAGCTTAGGCGCAACCATCACAGATACGCAGTATTTT. This encodes CASSLGATITDTQYF.